A selection of T cell receptor beta chains follows, all from one sample in a study of cytomegalovirus exposure and HLA in healthy donors. The method was immunoSEQ multiplex PCR; TCRdb's version includes in-frame clones alone and lacks a portion of them. In the table there are 130,000 to 150,000 clones, around nine tenths of which are singletons. The sequenced sample was PBMCs. All receptors come from a woman aged 18 to 35 in good health and CMV-seropositive. Each CDR3 is given with its conserved first and last residue. A D gene is named only where the DNA matches it firmly. A row's size may be missing; if present it is once, few, many or a size class.

v_gene,len,abundance,j_gene,d_gene,CDR3nt,CDR3aa
TRBV9,16,once,TRBJ2-2,TRBD2,TGTGCCAGCAGCGCCCGGACTAGCGGGAGCACCGGGGAGCTGTTTTTT,CASSARTSGSTGELFF
TRBV2,12,-,TRBJ1-5,-,TGTGCCAGCACGGGGGGCATTCAGCCCCAGCATTTT,CASTGGIQPQHF
TRBV5-1,16,-,TRBJ2-1,TRBD2,TGCGCCAGCAGCACCCAGACTAGCGGGGTTGCTGGTGAGCAGTTCTTC,CASSTQTSGVAGEQFF
TRBV9,17,-,TRBJ2-1,-,TGTGCCAGCAGCGTCGGGGGTTTTACCCGTGAGTACAATGAGCAGTTCTTC,CASSVGGFTREYNEQFF
TRBV28,13,-,TRBJ1-5,-,TGTGCCAGCAGTTCCGAAGGGGATCAGCCCCAGCATTTT,CASSSEGDQPQHF
TRBV11-2,16,-,TRBJ2-3,TRBD2,TGTGCCAGCAGGGGGACTACCGACTCGAACACAGATACGCAGTATTTT,CASRGTTDSNTDTQYF
TRBV7-3,14,-,TRBJ1-1,-,TGTGCCAGCAGCTTTAAGTGGAGGGACACTGAAGCTTTCTTT,CASSFKWRDTEAFF
TRBV7-2,18,-,TRBJ2-7,-,TGTGCCAGCAGCTCCGGACCCCGGGAACAGGGCAGTTGGTACGAGCAGTACTTC,CASSSGPREQGSWYEQYF
TRBV10-3,14,-,TRBJ1-6,-,TGTGCCATCAGTGATAAGGGAGGGAATTCACCCCTCCACTTT,CAISDKGGNSPLHF
TRBV11-2,14,-,TRBJ2-1,-,TGTGCCAGCAGCTTGAGGCAGAACTACAATGAGCAGTTCTTC,CASSLRQNYNEQFF
TRBV6-6,13,-,TRBJ2-7,-,TGTGCCAGCAGTTCCGGACAGACCTACGAGCAGTACTTC,CASSSGQTYEQYF
TRBV19,16,-,TRBJ1-6,-,TGTGCCAGTAGCGAGACCGACAGCAGGGTCGGATCACCCCTCCACTTT,CASSETDSRVGSPLHF
TRBV5-1,13,-,TRBJ1-2,-,TGCGCCAGCTCCTTAGCCGACGTGGCAATCTACACCTTC,CASSLADVAIYTF
TRBV7-3,19,-,TRBJ2-1,TRBD2,TGTGCCAGCAGCCGAGTCGGGACTAGCGGGTTAGGGGACTACAATGAGCAGTTCTTC,CASSRVGTSGLGDYNEQFF
TRBV6-5,11,-,TRBJ1-2,-,TGTGCCAGCACTGGACAGTATGGCTACACCTTC,CASTGQYGYTF
TRBV7-8,16,-,TRBJ2-2,TRBD1,TGTGCCAGCAGCCCTGGACAGGGAGTGAACACCGGGGAGCTGTTTTTT,CASSPGQGVNTGELFF
TRBV9,16,once,TRBJ2-5,TRBD2,TGTGCCAGCAGCAAAAGTCTAGCGGGGGGGCCGGAGACCCAGTACTTC,CASSKSLAGGPETQYF
TRBV5-4,14,few,TRBJ1-2,TRBD1,TGTGCCAGCAGGCCGGGACAGGGGGCGTATGGCTACACCTTC,CASRPGQGAYGYTF
TRBV6-6,14,-,TRBJ2-7,TRBD1,TGTGCCAGCAGTTACTCGGGACAGCCCTACGAGCAGTACTTC,CASSYSGQPYEQYF
TRBV20-1,10,-,TRBJ1-2,-,TGCAGTGCCCCGAGCTATGGCTACACCTTC,CSAPSYGYTF
TRBV5-1,15,-,TRBJ2-7,-,TGCGCCAGCAGCTTGACCTCGACAGGCTCCTACGAGCAGTACTTC,CASSLTSTGSYEQYF
TRBV5-5,12,-,TRBJ2-7,-,TGTGCCAGCAGCTCCCGGCGGGGTGAGGAGTACTTC,CASSSRRGEEYF
TRBV28,14,-,TRBJ1-5,TRBD1,TGTGCCAGCAGGACAGGGGTGATGGGCCAGCCCCAGCATTTT,CASRTGVMGQPQHF
TRBV5-1,15,-,TRBJ2-1,-,TGCGCCAGCAGCTTGTCTCCGAGCTCCTACAATGAGCAGTTCTTC,CASSLSPSSYNEQFF
TRBV28,15,-,TRBJ2-7,TRBD1,TGTGCCAGCAGCCGTTCACTTCCAGGGGGCTACGAGCAGTACTTC,CASSRSLPGGYEQYF
TRBV6-1,14,-,TRBJ2-1,TRBD1,TGTGCCAGCACCCATGACAGGGTTGGGAATGAGCAGTTCTTC,CASTHDRVGNEQFF
TRBV19,12,-,TRBJ1-2,-,TGTGCCAGTAGTATCCCCTCTTATGGCTACACCTTC,CASSIPSYGYTF
TRBV9,17,-,TRBJ2-2,TRBD1,TGTGCCAGCAGCCCGACGGGACAGGGGATTAACACCGGGGAGCTGTTTTTT,CASSPTGQGINTGELFF
TRBV29-1,12,-,TRBJ2-1,-,TGCAGCGTTGAGTGGCGGATAAATGAGCAGTTCTTC,CSVEWRINEQFF
TRBV25-1,13,once,TRBJ2-1,TRBD2,TGTGCCAGCAGGAGACTAGCCCACAATGAGCAGTTCTTC,CASRRLAHNEQFF
TRBV7-2,15,once,TRBJ1-2,-,TGTGCCAGCAGCTTAGCGGCGGGGCGCATGAACGGCTACACCTTC,CASSLAAGRMNGYTF
TRBV18,18,-,TRBJ1-2,TRBD1,TGTGCCAGCTCATCACAGCCGGGACAGGGCTTGAAGCCCTATGGCTACACCTTC,CASSSQPGQGLKPYGYTF
TRBV2,14,few,TRBJ1-5,TRBD1,TGTGCCAGCAGTAATGGACAGGGGAATCAGCCCCAGCATTTT,CASSNGQGNQPQHF
TRBV18,16,-,TRBJ1-5,-,TGTGCCAGCTCGCAGGGACATCCCCGGGAGGGTCAGCCCCAGCATTTT,CASSQGHPREGQPQHF
TRBV18,12,-,TRBJ1-2,-,TGTGCCAGCTCCCAACAGGGTAACGGCTACACCTTC,CASSQQGNGYTF